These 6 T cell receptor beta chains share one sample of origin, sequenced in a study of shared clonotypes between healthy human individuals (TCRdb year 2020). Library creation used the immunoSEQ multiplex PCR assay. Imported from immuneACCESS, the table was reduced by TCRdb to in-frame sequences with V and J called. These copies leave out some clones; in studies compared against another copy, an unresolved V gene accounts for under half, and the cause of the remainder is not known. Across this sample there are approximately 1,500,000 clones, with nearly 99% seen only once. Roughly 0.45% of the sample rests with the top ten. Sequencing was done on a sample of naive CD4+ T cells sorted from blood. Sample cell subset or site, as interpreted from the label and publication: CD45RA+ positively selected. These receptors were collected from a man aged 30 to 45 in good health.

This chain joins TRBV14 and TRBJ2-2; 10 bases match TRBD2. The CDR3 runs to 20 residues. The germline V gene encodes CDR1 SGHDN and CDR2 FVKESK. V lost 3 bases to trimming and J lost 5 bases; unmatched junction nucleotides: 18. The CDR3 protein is CASSHLSGLAGEGGTGELFF. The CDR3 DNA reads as TGTGCCAGCAGCCACCTCAGTGGTCTAGCGGGAGAAGGAGGTACCGGGGAGCTGTTTTTT.

The CDR3 DNA is TGCGCCAGCACCTTCGGGGCAGGGCGGGGAGAGACCCAGTACTTC. It is translated as CASTFGAGRGETQYF. The gene calls are TRBV5-1 and TRBJ2-5; D may be TRBD2 (6 bases). Trimming pared 6 bases from V and 4 bases from J, leaving 19 bases between. The germline CDR1 and CDR2 sequences are SGHRS and YFSETQ. This CDR3 is built from 15 residues.

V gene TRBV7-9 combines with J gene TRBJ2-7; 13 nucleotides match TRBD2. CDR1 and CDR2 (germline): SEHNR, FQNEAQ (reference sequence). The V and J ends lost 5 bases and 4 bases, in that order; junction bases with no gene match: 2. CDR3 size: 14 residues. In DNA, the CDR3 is TGTGCCAGCAGCGGGACTAGCGGGAATTACGAGCAGTACTTC. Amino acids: CASSGTSGNYEQYF.

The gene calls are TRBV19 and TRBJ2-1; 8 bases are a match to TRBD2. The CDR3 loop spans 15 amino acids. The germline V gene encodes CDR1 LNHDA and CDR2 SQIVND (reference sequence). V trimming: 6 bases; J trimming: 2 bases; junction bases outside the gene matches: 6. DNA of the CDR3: TGTGCCAGTAGACCTAGCGGGCTCACCTACAATGAGCAGTTCTTC. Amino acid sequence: CASRPSGLTYNEQFF.

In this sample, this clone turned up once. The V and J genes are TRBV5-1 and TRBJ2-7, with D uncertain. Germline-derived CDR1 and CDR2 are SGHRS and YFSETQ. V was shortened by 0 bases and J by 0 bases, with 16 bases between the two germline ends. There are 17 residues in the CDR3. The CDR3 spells CASSLDDGLRSSYEQYF. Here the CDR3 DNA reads TGCGCCAGCAGCTTGGACGACGGCCTTCGGAGCTCCTACGAGCAGTACTTC.

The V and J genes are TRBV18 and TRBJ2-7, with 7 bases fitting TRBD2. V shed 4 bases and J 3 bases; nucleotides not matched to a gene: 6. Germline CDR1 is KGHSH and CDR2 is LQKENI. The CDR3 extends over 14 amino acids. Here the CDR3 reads CASSRGGNFYEQYF. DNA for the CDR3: TGTGCCAGCTCACGGGGAGGGAATTTCTACGAGCAGTACTTC.